This T cell receptor beta chain was sequenced during a study of T cell responses to AZD1222 COVID-19 vaccine. V was clipped by 7 bases and J by 0 bases, with 16 bases between them. This CDR3 is built from 16 residues. Germline assignment: CDR1 SNHLY and CDR2 FYNNEI. The assay was immunoSEQ multiplex PCR, and TCRdb's table has in-frame clones only and misses some. Here the sample spans approximately 180,000 clones, 88% being singletons. Broader study findings: A mostly white British donor set with more females was recruited, and clonal diversity was possibly underestimated. Across the whole spike, CD4 TCRs peaked at regions 160-218 and 743-854.

Comment on this clone: The antigen remains unidentified.

Sequenced material: peripheral blood, taken on day 0 of AZD1222 vaccination. The V gene is TRBV2, the J gene TRBJ2-1; D possibly corresponds to TRBD2 (6 bases). The sequence was obtained from an adult in good health. In DNA form, the CDR3 reads TGTGCCAGCACCAAGGAGGGCAGAAGCTCCTACAATGAGCAGTTCTTC. It is translated as CASTKEGRSSYNEQFF.